This note documents a single TCR beta chain sequence. Antigen: not known. Here immunoSEQ multiplex PCR was the method, and the copy in TCRdb shows in-frame clones only, minus some. Of 50,000 to 85,000 clones listed, over 75% were seen once; the top ten hold about 4%. CDR3 length: 14 residues. V lost 5 bases, J lost 5 bases, and 5 bases stayed unmatched. Germline CDR1 reads MDHEN; CDR2 reads SYDVKM. The data originate from a study of radiotherapy plus CTLA-4 blockade in lung cancer. Study summary: Among enrolled patients, less than 20% responded and 30% to 40% achieved disease control. Study findings and constraints: Early clone dynamics of blood T cells, plus interferon-beta, reportedly predicted response best. In blood, after radiotherapy plus ipilimumab, tumor-derived TCR clones expanded.

V and J are TRBV28 and TRBJ1-2; TRBD1 aligns across 10 bases. This clonotype was obtained from a human donor with non-small cell lung cancer who had a partial response to radiotherapy plus ipilimumab. The sequencing here drew on peripheral blood, taken from a patient treated with radiotherapy plus ipilimumab. This CDR3 is CASSRDRGSYGYTF. In DNA, the CDR3 is TGTGCCAGCAGTCGGGACAGGGGAAGTTATGGCTACACCTTC.